This T cell receptor (beta chain) was documented in a study of shared clonotypes between healthy human individuals. Details on this clone: Its antigen is not known.

Naivety among CD8 cells was defined by CD45RO negativity and positive CCR7 selection, thereby excluding terminally differentiated effector memory CD45RA+ cells. Study outcomes and limitations: Sharing across a handful of donors was seen in around 5% of naive CD4 clonotypes.

The ends were cut back, 6 bases at V and 10 bases at J, with 10 bases in the middle. Germline V gene data show CDR1 as DFQATT and CDR2 as SNEGSKA (reference sequence). The CDR3 runs 10 residues. Measured with immunoSEQ multiplex PCR; TCRdb has only the in-frame clones, and not every one. The sample consists of about 2 million clones, approximately 95% of them appearing once. The clonotype comes from a man in his late teens or twenties in good health. Material: naive CD8+ T cells sorted from blood. This chain joins TRBV20-1 and TRBJ2-1; D might be TRBD1 or TRBD2, each matching 5 bases. CDR3 residues: CSAYWGEQFF. The DNA of the CDR3 is TGCAGTGCCTATTGGGGGGAGCAGTTCTTC.